This entry lists 31 T cell receptor beta chains sequenced from one sample in a study of T-cell memory formation after mild COVID-19. TCRdb re-analysed the 5' RACE reads in MiXCR, keeping a single row per CDR3 protein. The sample carries 25,000 to 30,000 distinct CDR3 sequences, around 12% recorded once. Sequences were obtained from PBMCs or a T cell subset sorted from them (not recorded which). The source of these receptors is an adult woman who had mild COVID-19 (a few samples of this study predate the infection). Cell type and time point are not known.

There are many counts of this clonotype. The CDR3 reads CASSVGASGRIEQFF. CDR3 sequence (DNA): TGTGCCAGCAGCGTAGGGGCTAGCGGGAGGATCGAGCAGTTCTTC. V usage is TRBV9 and J usage is TRBJ2-1, with 11 bases matching TRBD2. Germline trimming cut 0 bases from V and 10 bases from J; bases unmatched to any gene: 6. This CDR3 is built from 15 residues. The V gene's germline CDR1 is SGDLS and CDR2 YYNGEE.

At least ten counts were recorded for this clonotype. V gene TRBV4-2 combines with J gene TRBJ1-1; 7 bases are shared with TRBD1. Germline CDR1 and CDR2: LGHNA and YNFKEQ. The CDR3 covers 15 residues. Germline trimming cut 0 bases from V and 4 bases from J; bases unmatched to any gene: 5. Here the CDR3 reads CASSQEGQGGTEAFF. For the CDR3, the DNA is TGTGCCAGCAGCCAAGAAGGGCAGGGGGGCACTGAAGCTTTCTTT.

This clonotype was picked up many times. This chain joins TRBV27 and TRBJ1-5; TRBD1 aligns across 10 bases. The CDR3 covers 14 residues. Unmatched junction bases numbered 2, after V lost 3 bases and J lost 6 bases. CDR1 is MNHEY, CDR2 SMNVEV, per germline (reference sequence). CDR3 amino acids: CASSLGQGSQPQHF. CDR3 nucleotides: TGTGCCAGCAGTTTGGGACAGGGGTCTCAGCCCCAGCATTTT.

This clonotype was observed many times. This rearrangement joins TRBV3-1 to TRBJ2-3; D may be TRBD1 (6 bases). CDR1 is LGHDT, CDR2 YNNKEL, per germline (reference sequence). CDR3 size: 15 residues. Deletions cut 4 bases from V and 2 bases from J, with 13 bases between. CDR3 coding DNA: TGTGCCAGCAGCCGAACGACAGGAGTCACAGATACGCAGTATTTT. Protein product: CASSRTTGVTDTQYF.

This clonotype occurred many times. The chain combines TRBV5-8 with TRBJ1-4; D might be TRBD1 (6 bases). The CDR3 is made up of 13 amino acids. In germline, CDR1 is SGHTS, CDR2 YDEGEE. V lost 0 bases and J 13 bases, leaving 13 bases between the germline ends. CDR3 amino acids: CASSLARDNRLFF. The CDR3 bases are TGTGCCAGCAGCTTGGCCCGGGACAATCGACTGTTTTTT. Full variable domain (outside the CDR3, taken from reference TRBV5-8 and TRBJ1-4): EAGVTQSPTHLIKTRGQQATLRCSPISGHTSVYWYQQALGLGLQFLLWYDEGEERNRGNFPPRFSGRQFPNYSSELNVNALELEDSALYLCASSLARDNRLFFGSGTQLSVL.

This clonotype was observed at least ten times. V gene TRBV2 combines with J gene TRBJ2-2; D is unresolved. This CDR3 spans 14 amino acids. Germline-derived CDR1 and CDR2 are SNHLY and FYNNEI. V dropped 11 bases and J dropped 2 bases, with 15 bases sitting between them. CDR3 nucleotide sequence: TGTGCCTATAGCCAGCGAGCTAACACCGGGGAGCTGTTTTTT. Its translation: CAYSQRANTGELFF.

This chain uses TRBV28 with TRBJ2-7; the D gene is possibly TRBD1 (6 bases). There are 15 residues in the CDR3. V was trimmed by 6 bases and J by 2 bases, leaving 17 bases between them. Germline V gives CDR1 MDHEN, CDR2 SYDVKM. CDR3 region: CASSSSWKGAYEQYF. The CDR3 DNA reads as TGTGCCAGCAGCTCGTCATGGAAGGGGGCCTACGAGCAGTACTTC.

DNA for the CDR3: TGTGCCAGCAGCTTAGAAGGGACAGGGGGCCATACGCAGTATTTT. As protein: CASSLEGTGGHTQYF. V gene TRBV7-7 combines with J gene TRBJ2-3, with 12 bases identical to TRBD1. The CDR3 sequence is 15 residues long. Trimming removed 1 base from V and 7 bases from J; junction bases left unmatched: 3. Germline V lookup: CDR1 SSHAT, CDR2 FNYEAQ (reference sequence).

The gene calls are TRBV6-5 and TRBJ2-1; 13 nucleotides agree with TRBD2. J was trimmed by 6 bases and V by 6 bases; bases with no gene match: 8. CDR1 is MNHEY, CDR2 SVGAGI, per germline. CDR3 length: 16 amino acids. CDR3 loop: CASSRLAGGLTNEQFF. In DNA form, the CDR3 reads TGTGCCAGCAGCAGACTAGCGGGAGGACTAACCAATGAGCAGTTCTTC.

This clonotype was counted at least ten times. V gene TRBV7-9 combines with J gene TRBJ1-4, with D tentatively TRBD1 (5 bases). Trimming cost V 8 bases and J 3 bases, with 13 bases left between them. The CDR3 sequence is 14 residues long. Germline CDR1 and CDR2: SEHNR and FQNEAQ (reference sequence). Here the CDR3 DNA reads TGTGCCAGCTCCCGGGGAGGGGCTAATGAAAAACTGTTTTTT. Residues: CASSRGGANEKLFF.

The CDR3 spells CASSGTSGTDTQYF. The CDR3 coding sequence is TGTGCCAGCAGTGGAACTAGCGGCACAGATACGCAGTATTTT. The chain employs TRBV6-1 and TRBJ2-3, with 7 bases identical to TRBD2. The CDR3 is made up of 14 amino acids. The germline gives CDR1 MNHNS, CDR2 SASEGT. The V segment lost 4 bases and the J segment 1 base; nucleotides outside the gene matches: 2.

The gene calls are TRBV15 and TRBJ2-7, with D uncertain. V was cut by 5 bases and J by 1 base, with 9 bases left in between. The CDR3 runs 13 residues. CDR1 is LNHNV, CDR2 YYDKDF, per germline (reference sequence). Here the CDR3 reads CATSGRNSYEQYF. Here the CDR3 DNA reads TGTGCCACCAGCGGCAGGAATTCCTACGAGCAGTACTTC.

CDR3 loop: CASSISRRHSGNTIYF. Here the CDR3 DNA reads TGTGCCAGCAGCATCTCCCGGAGACACTCTGGAAACACCATATATTTT. This sequence joins TRBV9 and TRBJ1-3, with D hard to call. CDR1 and CDR2 from the germline V gene are SGDLS and YYNGEE. This CDR3 spans 16 amino acids. V shed 4 bases and J shed 0 bases, with 14 bases lying between them.

This clonotype has at least ten counts. The chain uses TRBV7-8 and TRBJ1-1; 7 positions agree with TRBD1. The CDR3 has 14 residues. Germline lookup yields CDR1 SGHVS and CDR2 FQNEAQ. With V trimmed by 4 bases and J by 3 bases, 5 bases remained unmatched. CDR3 protein: CASSSRTGDTEAFF. The CDR3 region has the DNA TGTGCCAGCAGCTCCCGGACAGGAGACACTGAAGCTTTCTTT.

This clonotype was counted at least ten times. V gene TRBV2 combines with J gene TRBJ2-1; 11 bases align to TRBD2. This CDR3 comprises 16 residues. V was clipped by 4 bases and J by 12 bases; unmatched bases: 14. Germline CDR1 and CDR2: SNHLY and FYNNEI. The CDR3 sequence is CASSASGKASGGPQFF. The DNA of the CDR3 is TGTGCCAGCAGTGCAAGTGGGAAGGCTAGCGGGGGGCCGCAGTTCTTC. Combining the CDR3 with reference TRBV2 and TRBJ2-1 gives the whole variable domain EPEVTQTPSHQVTQMGQEVILRCVPISNHLYFYWYRQILGQKVEFLVSFYNNEISEKSEIFDDQFSVERPDGSNFTLKIRSTKLEDSAMYFCASSASGKASGGPQFFGPGTRLTVL.

J is TRBJ2-1 and V is TRBV5-1, with D possibly TRBD1 on 5 matching bases. This CDR3 spans 14 amino acids. The V gene lost 5 bases and the J gene lost 2 bases, with 11 bases spanning the gap. Germline V CDR1 and CDR2: SGHRS, YFSETQ. The CDR3 DNA follows: TGCGCCAGCAGTTCCCAGGGTACCTACAATGAGCAGTTCTTC. Amino acid sequence: CASSSQGTYNEQFF.

This chain links TRBV28 with TRBJ1-5; perhaps TRBD1 as D (6 bases). Germline CDR1 MDHEN, CDR2 SYDVKM. The CDR3 has 14 residues. V lost 6 bases to trimming and J lost 1 base, with 10 bases between them. CDR3 region: CASRAGQSNQPQHF. CDR3 DNA sequence: TGTGCCAGCAGGGCAGGACAGAGCAATCAGCCCCAGCATTTT.

The chain combines TRBV5-1 with TRBJ2-2, with D uncertain. The CDR3 is made up of 12 amino acids. The germline CDR1 and CDR2 sequences are SGHRS and YFSETQ. V gave up 4 bases and J gave up 8 bases, with 9 bases separating them. The chain's CDR3 is CASSPSSGELFF. CDR3 DNA: TGCGCCAGCAGCCCATCCTCTGGGGAGCTGTTTTTT.

The V and J genes are TRBV11-3 and TRBJ2-2; 7 bases fit TRBD1. The V and J ends lost 5 bases and 3 bases, in that order; junction bases with no gene match: 15. The CDR3 is 18 amino acids. The germline V gene encodes CDR1 SGHNT and CDR2 YENEEA. The CDR3 DNA reads as TGTGCCAGCAGCCCATGGTACAGGGGCCCTCCCTACACCGGGGAGCTGTTTTTT. Protein: CASSPWYRGPPYTGELFF.

This clonotype was seen many times. The V gene is TRBV5-1, the J gene TRBJ2-3; D may be TRBD2 (5 bases). The CDR3 covers 12 residues. Between the trimmed V and J ends, which lost 3 bases and 9 bases, there was a span of 11 bases. Germline CDR1 reads SGHRS; CDR2 reads YFSETQ. CDR3 region: CASSSGRRTQYF. The DNA of the CDR3 is TGCGCCAGCAGCTCGGGAAGACGGACGCAGTATTTT.

In this sample, this clonotype turned up a few times. V is TRBV19 and J is TRBJ1-2, with 9 positions matching TRBD1. Trimming took 5 bases from V and 2 from J; bases not matched to a gene: 3. This CDR3 has 14 amino acids. The V gene's germline CDR1 is LNHDA and CDR2 SQIVND (reference sequence). The CDR3 reads CASSVGQGNYGYTF. The CDR3 nucleotides are TGTGCCAGTAGTGTCGGACAGGGGAACTATGGCTACACCTTC.

This clonotype was detected many times. The V and J genes are TRBV9 and TRBJ2-1; 9 bases agree with TRBD1. CDR3 length: 15 residues. The ends lost 2 bases at V and 6 bases at J; junction bases unmatched: 6. Germline lookup yields CDR1 SGDLS and CDR2 YYNGEE. CDR3 DNA: TGTGCCAGCAGCGTTACAGGGGGCCCGGGCAATGAGCAGTTCTTC. This encodes CASSVTGGPGNEQFF.

This chain uses TRBV12-3 or TRBV12-4 with TRBJ1-4, with a weak D call TRBD1 (6 bases). The CDR3 runs 16 residues. Trimming took off 3 bases at V and 8 bases at J, with 19 bases between the two ends. CDR3 sequence (DNA): TGTGCCAGCAGTTTCCGGGCGGGGGGCATGGGAGAAAAACTGTTTTTT. Amino acids: CASSFRAGGMGEKLFF.

This clonotype was counted ten times or more. The chain joins TRBV7-8 to TRBJ2-3; D is unresolved. The V gene's germline CDR1 is SGHVS and CDR2 FQNEAQ. CDR3 length: 16 amino acids. V was shortened by 1 base and J by 3 bases, with 14 bases between the two germline ends. This CDR3 reads CASSLGAGVGTDTQYF. DNA of the CDR3: TGTGCCAGCAGCTTAGGTGCTGGAGTAGGTACAGATACGCAGTATTTT.

This clonotype came up many times. The rearrangement uses TRBV12-3 or TRBV12-4 and TRBJ2-1, with D tentatively TRBD2 (7 bases). This CDR3 has 15 residues. V was trimmed by 7 bases and J by 7 bases, leaving 20 bases between them. In DNA form, the CDR3 reads TGTGCCAGCACCAAAGGGGGGGTTGGCGGTAATGAGCAGTTCTTC. Translating gives CASTKGGVGGNEQFF.

This clonotype was counted ten times or more. The chain recombines TRBV2 with TRBJ2-5, with D hard to call. The germline V gene has CDR1 SNHLY and CDR2 FYNNEI. This CDR3 is built from 16 residues. V lost 3 bases to trimming and J lost 4 bases, with 18 bases between them. The CDR3 DNA reads TGTGCCAGCAGTGAGGACCCAGGACCTGGATTAGAGACCCAGTACTTC. This gives the protein CASSEDPGPGLETQYF.

The chain links TRBV6-4 to TRBJ2-6; either TRBD1 or TRBD2 may fit D (5 bases each). There are 15 residues in the CDR3. Germline values: CDR1 MRHNA, CDR2 SNTAGT. Trimming removed 2 bases at V and 4 bases at J, with 9 bases between. In nucleotides, the CDR3 is TGTGCCAGCAGTGACGGGGGTAAAGGGGCCAACGTCCTGACTTTC. Encoded protein: CASSDGGKGANVLTF.

This clonotype appeared many times. V is TRBV11-2 and J is TRBJ2-7, with 8 nucleotides matching TRBD1. The germline V gene encodes CDR1 SGHAT and CDR2 FQNNGV. J was trimmed by 4 bases and V by 1 base; bases with no gene match: 9. The CDR3 has 16 amino acids. CDR3 DNA sequence: TGTGCCAGCAGCTTAGGACACCAGGGGGCACGGTACGAGCAGTACTTC. This sequence encodes CASSLGHQGARYEQYF. Full variable domain (outside the CDR3, taken from reference TRBV11-2 and TRBJ2-7): EAGVAQSPRYKIIEKRQSVAFWCNPISGHATLYWYQQILGQGPKLLIQFQNNGVVDDSQLPKDRFSAERLKGVDSTLKIQPAKLEDSAVYLCASSLGHQGARYEQYFGPGTRLTVT.

This clonotype was picked up a small number of times. One base away lies a much larger clone, so this may be a sequencing read error. The chain uses TRBV13 and TRBJ2-1, with TRBD2 identical over 12 bases. Germline V CDR1 and CDR2: PRHDT, FYEKMQ (reference sequence). This CDR3 has 16 residues. The V and J ends lost 0 bases and 10 bases, in that order; junction bases with no gene match: 7. The CDR3 spells CASSLGTSGSMLEQFF. The CDR3 nucleotides read TGTGCCAGCAGCTTAGGGACTAGCGGGAGTATGCTGGAGCAGTTCTTC.

Ten or more counts support this clonotype. The rearrangement links TRBV27 to TRBJ1-2, with D tentatively TRBD1 (5 bases). There are 15 residues in the CDR3. The germline V gene has CDR1 MNHEY and CDR2 SMNVEV (reference sequence). V was clipped by 5 bases and J by 6 bases, with 19 bases between them. CDR3 DNA sequence: TGTGCCAGCAGTACTCTCACGTCAGGGAGGGATGGCTACACCTTC. Translated: CASSTLTSGRDGYTF.

This clonotype is medium-sized by share. V is TRBV7-2 and J is TRBJ2-1, with 10 bases aligning to TRBD2. This CDR3 has 15 residues. Germline loops: CDR1 SGHTA, CDR2 FQGNSA. J was trimmed by 4 bases and V by 4 bases; bases with no gene match: 4. CDR3 in amino acids: CASSSTSGQYNEQFF. CDR3 sequence (DNA): TGTGCCAGCAGCTCGACTAGCGGGCAGTACAATGAGCAGTTCTTC. The variable domain in full, with the rest retrieved from reference TRBV7-2 and TRBJ2-1, is GAGVSQSPSNKVTEKGKDVELRCDPISGHTALYWYRQSLGQGLEFLIYFQGNSAPDKSGLPSDRFSAERTGGSVSTLTIQRTQQEDSAVYLCASSSTSGQYNEQFFGPGTRLTVL.